The next 2 T cell receptor beta chains were all read from a single sample in a study of T cell responses to AZD1222 COVID-19 vaccine. Measured with immunoSEQ multiplex PCR; TCRdb has only the in-frame clones, and not every one. The table records 130,000 or so clones, under 95% of them present only once. Sequenced here: peripheral blood, sampled on day 0 of AZD1222 vaccination. The source of these receptors is an adult in good health.

The chain uses TRBV4-2 and TRBJ2-7; unclear D gene. Germline-derived CDR1 and CDR2 are LGHNA and YNFKEQ. The CDR3 loop spans 14 amino acids. Trimming removed 0 bases from V and 0 bases from J, with 6 bases in between. CDR3 sequence: CASSQESSSYEQYF. The CDR3 DNA reads as TGTGCCAGCAGCCAAGAATCGAGCTCCTACGAGCAGTACTTC.

The genes are TRBV9 and TRBJ1-1; D is ambiguous. The V gene's germline CDR1 is SGDLS and CDR2 YYNGEE. The V end lost 2 bases, the J end lost 0 bases, and 8 bases lay between the germline ends. CDR3 size: 14 residues. This CDR3 is CASSVYGVNTEAFF. CDR3 nucleotide sequence: TGTGCCAGCAGCGTTTACGGAGTGAACACTGAAGCTTTCTTT.